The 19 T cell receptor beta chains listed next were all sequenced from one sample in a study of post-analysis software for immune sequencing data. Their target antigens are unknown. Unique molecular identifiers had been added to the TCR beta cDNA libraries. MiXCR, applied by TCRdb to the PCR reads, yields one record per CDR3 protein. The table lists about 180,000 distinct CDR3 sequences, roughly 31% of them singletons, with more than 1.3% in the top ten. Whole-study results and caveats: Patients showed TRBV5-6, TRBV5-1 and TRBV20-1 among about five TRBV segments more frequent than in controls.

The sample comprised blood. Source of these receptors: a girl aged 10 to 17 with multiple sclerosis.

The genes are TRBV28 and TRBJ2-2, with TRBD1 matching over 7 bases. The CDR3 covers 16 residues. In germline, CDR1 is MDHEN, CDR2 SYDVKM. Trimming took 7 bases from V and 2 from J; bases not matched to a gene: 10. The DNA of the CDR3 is TGTGCCAGCACCCCTTGGACAGGAATAAACACCGGGGAGCTGTTTTTT. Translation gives CASTPWTGINTGELFF.

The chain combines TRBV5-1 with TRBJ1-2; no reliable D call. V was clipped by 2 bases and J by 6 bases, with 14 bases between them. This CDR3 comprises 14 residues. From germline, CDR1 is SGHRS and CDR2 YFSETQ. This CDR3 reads CASSFTPYADGYTF. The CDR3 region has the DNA TGCGCCAGCAGCTTTACTCCCTACGCTGATGGCTACACCTTC.

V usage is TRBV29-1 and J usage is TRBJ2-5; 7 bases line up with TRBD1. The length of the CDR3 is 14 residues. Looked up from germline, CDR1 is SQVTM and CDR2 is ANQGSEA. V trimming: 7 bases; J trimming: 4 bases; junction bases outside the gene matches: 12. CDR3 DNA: TGCAGCGCTAGCCGACAGGGTGGTCGAGAGACCCAGTACTTC. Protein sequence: CSASRQGGRETQYF.

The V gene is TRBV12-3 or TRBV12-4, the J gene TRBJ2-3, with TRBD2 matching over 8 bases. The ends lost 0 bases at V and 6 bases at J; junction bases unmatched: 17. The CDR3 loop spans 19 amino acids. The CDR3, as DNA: TGTGCCAGCAGTTTAGCAGTGTCGTGGGTCGGGAGGGCCCCGGATACGCAGTATTTT. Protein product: CASSLAVSWVGRAPDTQYF.

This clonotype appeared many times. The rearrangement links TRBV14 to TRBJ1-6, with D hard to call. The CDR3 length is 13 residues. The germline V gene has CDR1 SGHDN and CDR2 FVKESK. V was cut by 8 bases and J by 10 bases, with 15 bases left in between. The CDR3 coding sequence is TGTGCCAGCGGCCCTTTTAACGAGTCACCCCTCCACTTT. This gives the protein CASGPFNESPLHF.

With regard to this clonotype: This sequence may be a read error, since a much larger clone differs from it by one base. CDR3 in DNA: TGCGCCGGCAGCTTGGAACGCAACTATGGCTACACCTTC. Protein: CAGSLERNYGYTF. The chain carries TRBV5-1 and TRBJ1-2; no clear D. Germline V gene sequence: CDR1 SGHRS, CDR2 YFSETQ. This CDR3 comprises 13 residues.

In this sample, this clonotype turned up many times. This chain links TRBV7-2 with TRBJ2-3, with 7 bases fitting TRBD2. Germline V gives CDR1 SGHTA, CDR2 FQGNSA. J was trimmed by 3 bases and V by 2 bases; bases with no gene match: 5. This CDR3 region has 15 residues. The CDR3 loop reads CASSLMAGVTDTQYF. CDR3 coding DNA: TGTGCCAGCAGCTTAATGGCGGGAGTGACAGATACGCAGTATTTT.

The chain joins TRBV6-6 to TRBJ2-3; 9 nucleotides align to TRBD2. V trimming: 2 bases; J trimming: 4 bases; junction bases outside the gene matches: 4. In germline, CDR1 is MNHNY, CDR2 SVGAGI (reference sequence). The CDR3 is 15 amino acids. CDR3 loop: CASSYVAGESDTQYF. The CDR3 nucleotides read TGTGCCAGCAGTTACGTAGCGGGGGAATCAGATACGCAGTATTTT.

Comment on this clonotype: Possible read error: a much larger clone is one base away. This CDR3 reads CASSEHQETQDF. CDR3 in DNA: TGTGCCAGCAGTGAACACCAAGAGACCCAGGACTTC. The V and J genes are TRBV6-1 and TRBJ2-5; D unclear. The CDR3 runs to 12 residues. Germline CDR1 is MNHNS and CDR2 is SASEGT.

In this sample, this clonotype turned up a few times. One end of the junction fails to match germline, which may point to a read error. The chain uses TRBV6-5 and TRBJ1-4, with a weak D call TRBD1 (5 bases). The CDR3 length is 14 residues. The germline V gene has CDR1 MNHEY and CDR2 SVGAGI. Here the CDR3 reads CAGSRRDGNEKLFF. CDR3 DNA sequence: TGTGCCGGCAGTCGCAGGGATGGTAATGAAAAACTGTTTTTT.

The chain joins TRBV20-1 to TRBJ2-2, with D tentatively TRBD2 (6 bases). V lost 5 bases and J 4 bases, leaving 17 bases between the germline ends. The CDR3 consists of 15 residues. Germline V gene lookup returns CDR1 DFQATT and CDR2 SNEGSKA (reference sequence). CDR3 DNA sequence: TGCAGTGCTCATGGTGGAGGGGCGGGCACCGGGGAGCTGTTTTTT. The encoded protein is CSAHGGGAGTGELFF.

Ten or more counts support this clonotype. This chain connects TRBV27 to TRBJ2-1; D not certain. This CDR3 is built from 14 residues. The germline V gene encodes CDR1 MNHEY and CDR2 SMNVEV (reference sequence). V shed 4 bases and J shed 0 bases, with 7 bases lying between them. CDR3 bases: TGTGCCAGCAGTTCAAGAAGCTCCTACAATGAGCAGTTCTTC. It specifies CASSSRSSYNEQFF.

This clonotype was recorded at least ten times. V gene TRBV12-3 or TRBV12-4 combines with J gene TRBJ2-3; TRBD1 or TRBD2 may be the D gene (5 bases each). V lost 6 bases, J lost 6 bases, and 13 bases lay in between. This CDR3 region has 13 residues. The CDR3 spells CASSGTARDTQYF. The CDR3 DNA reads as TGTGCCAGCAGCGGGACCGCGCGGGATACGCAGTATTTT.

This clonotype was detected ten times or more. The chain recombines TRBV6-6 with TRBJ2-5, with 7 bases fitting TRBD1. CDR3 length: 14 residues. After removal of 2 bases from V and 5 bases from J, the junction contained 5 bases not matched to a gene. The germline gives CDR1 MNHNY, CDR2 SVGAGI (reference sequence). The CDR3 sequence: CASSYEQGRETQYF. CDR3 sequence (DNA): TGTGCCAGCAGTTACGAACAGGGGCGGGAGACCCAGTACTTC.

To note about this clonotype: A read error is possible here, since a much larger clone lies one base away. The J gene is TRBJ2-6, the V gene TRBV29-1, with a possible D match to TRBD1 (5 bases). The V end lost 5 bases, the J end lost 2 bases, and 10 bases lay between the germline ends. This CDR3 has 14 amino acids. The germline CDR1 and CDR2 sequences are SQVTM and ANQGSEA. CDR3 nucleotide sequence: TGCAGCGTTAGAGCAGGGACTGGGGCCAACGTCCTGACTTTC. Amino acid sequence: CSVRAGTGANVLTF.

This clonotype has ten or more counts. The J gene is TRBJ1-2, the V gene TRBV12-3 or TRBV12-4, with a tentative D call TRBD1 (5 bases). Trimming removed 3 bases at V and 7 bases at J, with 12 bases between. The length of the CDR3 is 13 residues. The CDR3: CASSFTAGSGYTF. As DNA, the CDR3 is TGTGCCAGCAGTTTTACGGCAGGGAGTGGCTACACCTTC.

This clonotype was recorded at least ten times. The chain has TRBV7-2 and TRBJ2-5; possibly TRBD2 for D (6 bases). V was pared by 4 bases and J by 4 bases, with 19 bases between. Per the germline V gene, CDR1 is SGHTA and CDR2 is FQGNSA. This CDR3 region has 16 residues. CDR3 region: CASSSLPGLERETQYF. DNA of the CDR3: TGTGCCAGCAGCTCTCTCCCGGGACTCGAACGAGAGACCCAGTACTTC.

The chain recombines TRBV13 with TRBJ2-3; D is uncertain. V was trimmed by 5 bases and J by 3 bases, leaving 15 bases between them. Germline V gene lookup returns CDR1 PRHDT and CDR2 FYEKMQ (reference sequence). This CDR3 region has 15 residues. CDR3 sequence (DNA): TGTGCCAGCAGCCCCCTCCAAGGGCCAACAGATACGCAGTATTTT. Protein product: CASSPLQGPTDTQYF.

The DNA of the CDR3 is TGTGCCACCAGCAACAGAGACAATGAGCAGTTCTTC. Residues: CATSNRDNEQFF. The chain uses TRBV15 and TRBJ2-1; D not resolved. The ends were cut back, 4 bases at V and 5 bases at J, with 6 bases in the middle. Germline CDR1 reads LNHNV; CDR2 reads YYDKDF (reference sequence). The CDR3 has 12 residues.